The 26 T cell receptor beta chains listed next were all sequenced from one sample in a study of T-cell memory formation after mild COVID-19 (dated by TCRdb to the early 2020s). The library was obtained by 5' RACE. The instrument was an Illumina NovaSeq 6000. TCRdb reworked the public reads: Q25 trimming with fastp, MiXCR clone assembly, productive beta chains retained. Rows with one shared CDR3 protein collapse into an entry with the most common genes and DNA. This sample is represented by more than 120,000 distinct CDR3 sequences; 19% of them were singletons. 2% to 2.5% of the sample comes from the top ten. Sequencing used PBMCs or a T cell subset sorted from them (not recorded which). These receptors all come from an adult woman who had mild COVID-19 (a few samples of this study predate the infection). The sample titles of this study are shuffled in the database, so cell type and time point are left out; the donor was told from shared clones.

This clonotype has just a few counts. This chain uses TRBV15 with TRBJ2-1, with TRBD2 matching 10 bases. CDR3 length equals 16 residues. V trimming: 5 bases; J trimming: 7 bases; junction bases outside the gene matches: 11. The V gene's germline CDR1 is LNHNV and CDR2 YYDKDF (reference sequence). Here the CDR3 DNA reads TGTGCCACCAGCCCCCGGGCGGCTAGCGGGGGAAATGAGCAGTTCTTC. It yields the protein CATSPRAASGGNEQFF.

Concerning this clonotype: The junction differs from germline at one of its ends, possibly a read error. The V gene is TRBV6-1, the J gene TRBJ1-4; 10 bases are shared with TRBD1. The CDR3 runs 16 residues. Germline CDR1 and CDR2: MNHNS and SASEGT. CDR3 sequence reads: CDSSHYPGQGNEKLFF. The CDR3, as DNA: TGTGACAGCAGTCATTATCCGGGACAGGGGAATGAAAAACTGTTTTTT.

The rearrangement joins TRBV19 to TRBJ1-5, with TRBD1 matching over 11 bases. The ends lost 4 bases at V and 1 base at J; junction bases unmatched: 0. The CDR3 contains 15 residues. Germline V gives CDR1 LNHDA, CDR2 SQIVND (reference sequence). CDR3: CASSRDRGSNQPQHF. The CDR3 DNA sequence: TGTGCCAGTAGTAGGGACAGGGGGAGCAATCAGCCCCAGCATTTT.

The table lists this clonotype with a few counts. V gene TRBV6-2 or TRBV6-3 combines with J gene TRBJ2-5; no definite D call. Trimming took off 0 bases at V and 2 bases at J, with 10 bases between the two ends. Germline assignment: CDR1 MNHEY and CDR2 SVGEGT. The length of the CDR3 is 15 residues. DNA for the CDR3: TGTGCCAGCAGTTACTCAGGGCTATCTCAAGAGACCCAGTACTTC. It is translated as CASSYSGLSQETQYF.

V and J are TRBV7-3 and TRBJ2-2; D is perhaps TRBD1 (6 bases). The germline gives CDR1 SGHTA, CDR2 FQGTGA. Deletions cut 2 bases from V and 1 base from J, with 8 bases between. The CDR3 has 15 residues. The CDR3 sequence: CASSLDRMNTGELFF. The CDR3, as DNA: TGTGCCAGCAGCTTAGACAGGATGAACACCGGGGAGCTGTTTTTT.

In its sample, this clonotype was seen a few times. The genes are TRBV7-3 and TRBJ2-1; 7 bases line up with TRBD2. Per the germline V gene, CDR1 is SGHTA and CDR2 is FQGTGA. V lost 5 bases, J lost 7 bases, and 14 bases stayed unmatched. The CDR3 spans 16 residues. This CDR3 reads CASSRGASGGPNEQFF. CDR3 nucleotide sequence: TGTGCCAGCAGCCGAGGGGCTAGCGGAGGTCCTAATGAGCAGTTCTTC.

The chain has TRBV12-3 or TRBV12-4 and TRBJ2-3; 9 bases agree with TRBD2. The CDR3 consists of 12 residues. The V and J ends lost 4 bases and 12 bases, in that order; junction bases with no gene match: 5. In DNA form, the CDR3 reads TGTGCCAGCAGTTACCCTAGCGGGGCCCAGTATTTT. Its protein is CASSYPSGAQYF.

This clonotype has a handful of counts. The chain employs TRBV24-1 and TRBJ2-3; 7 bases are a match to TRBD2. The CDR3 covers 16 residues. Germline assignment: CDR1 KGHDR and CDR2 SFDVKD. After removal of 3 bases from V and 6 bases from J, the junction contained 11 bases not matched to a gene. The CDR3, as DNA: TGTGCCACCAGTGATCGTCACCGACTAGCCGTGGATACGCAGTATTTT. As protein: CATSDRHRLAVDTQYF.

This sequence joins TRBV6-6 and TRBJ1-4; D gene uncertain. This CDR3 is 15 amino acids long. Deletions cut 2 bases from V and 7 bases from J, with 14 bases between. Germline V CDR1 and CDR2: MNHNY, SVGAGI (reference sequence). Written as DNA, the CDR3 is TGTGCCAGCAGTTACCCGAGTTGGGGAGGTGAAAAACTGTTTTTT. This translates into CASSYPSWGGEKLFF.

The V and J genes are TRBV7-9 and TRBJ1-2, with a possible D match to TRBD1 (6 bases). In germline, CDR1 is SEHNR, CDR2 FQNEAQ (reference sequence). The CDR3 length is 16 residues. Trimming left V 5 bases short and J 4 bases short, with 20 bases between. The chain's CDR3 is CASSPGGERGSYGYTF. The CDR3 DNA is TGTGCCAGCAGCCCTGGGGGCGAGAGAGGTAGCTATGGCTACACCTTC.

In this sample, this clonotype turned up many times. The CDR3 loop is CATQGTGGREQFF. CDR3 DNA: TGCGCCACCCAGGGGACAGGGGGACGTGAGCAGTTCTTC. The V and J genes are TRBV5-1 and TRBJ2-1; 11 bases agree with TRBD1. Germline loops: CDR1 SGHRS, CDR2 YFSETQ. The junction had 8 bases not matched to a gene; V was cut back by 9 bases and J by 9 bases. This CDR3 spans 13 amino acids.

The V call is TRBV12-3 or TRBV12-4, the J call TRBJ1-2, with TRBD1 identical over 8 bases. The V segment lost 6 bases and the J segment 8 bases; nucleotides outside the gene matches: 8. The CDR3 extends over 13 amino acids. In DNA form, the CDR3 reads TGTGCCAGCAGACCGGACAGGGCTGGCGGCTACACCTTC. Translated: CASRPDRAGGYTF.

The rearrangement joins TRBV12-3 or TRBV12-4 to TRBJ1-2; 7 bases map to TRBD1. This CDR3 has 13 amino acids. V was pared by 6 bases and J by 9 bases, with 10 bases of the junction left unmatched. The CDR3 is CASRTTGSSSYTF. The CDR3, as DNA: TGTGCCAGCAGGACGACAGGGTCTAGTAGCTACACCTTC.

In its sample, this clonotype was seen a few times. The V call is TRBV19, the J call TRBJ2-2; 9 nucleotides agree with TRBD2. This CDR3 has 19 residues. Germline values: CDR1 LNHDA, CDR2 SQIVND (reference sequence). With V trimmed by 7 bases and J by 8 bases, 23 bases remained unmatched. Here the CDR3 reads CASTPRVSGTSIKSGELFF. The CDR3 nucleotides read TGTGCCAGTACCCCGAGGGTGTCCGGGACTAGCATCAAGTCGGGGGAGCTGTTTTTT.

There are a few counts of this clonotype. This sequence joins TRBV20-1 and TRBJ2-5; a possible D gene is TRBD2 (6 bases). The V gene's germline CDR1 is DFQATT and CDR2 SNEGSKA (reference sequence). The length of the CDR3 is 14 residues. V lost 3 bases and J 4 bases, leaving 15 bases between the germline ends. The CDR3 reads CSASILEGVETQYF. The CDR3 nucleotides read TGCAGTGCTAGTATTCTGGAGGGCGTAGAGACCCAGTACTTC.

Only a few counts were recorded for this clonotype. The V and J genes are TRBV27 and TRBJ2-2; no firm D call. The CDR3 has 11 amino acids. From germline, CDR1 is MNHEY and CDR2 SMNVEV (reference sequence). V was cut by 5 bases and J by 9 bases, with 7 bases left in between. The CDR3 nucleotides are TGTGCCAGCAGTGGCCCCCGGGAGCTGTTTTTT. Its translation is CASSGPRELFF.

This clonotype was counted only a few times. This chain connects TRBV12-3 or TRBV12-4 to TRBJ2-7; D is possibly TRBD1 or TRBD2 (5 bases each). V lost 4 bases to trimming and J lost 3 bases, with 19 bases between them. The CDR3 length is 16 residues. CDR3 region: CASSSPMGPSHYEQYF. The CDR3 DNA reads TGTGCCAGCAGTTCGCCGATGGGACCGTCCCACTACGAGCAGTACTTC.

The V call is TRBV29-1, the J call TRBJ1-1; a weak D match, TRBD1 (5 bases). The length of the CDR3 is 11 residues. V shed 5 bases and J shed 12 bases, with 16 bases lying between them. Germline CDR1 SQVTM, CDR2 ANQGSEA. The CDR3 nucleotides read TGCAGCGTTTTTGGGGTCCAGGGTACTTTCTTT. Its translation is CSVFGVQGTFF.

The chain is built from TRBV29-1 and TRBJ1-2, with TRBD1 identical over 11 bases. This CDR3 is built from 15 residues. Trimming cost V 5 bases and J 5 bases; bases outside gene matches: 10. CDR1 SQVTM and CDR2 ANQGSEA come from the germline V gene. CDR3 sequence (DNA): TGCAGCGTTTTGGACACCGGGACAGGGGGATATGGCTACACCTTC. It specifies CSVLDTGTGGYGYTF. The full variable domain, completed using reference TRBV29-1 and TRBJ1-2, is SAVISQKPSRDICQRGTSLTIQCQVDSQVTMMFWYRQQPGQSLTLIATANQGSEATYESGFVIDKFPISRPNLTFSTLTVSNMSPEDSSIYLCSVLDTGTGGYGYTFGSGTRLTVV.

This chain uses TRBV3-1 with TRBJ1-2; D may be TRBD1 (6 bases). Per germline, CDR1 LGHDT and CDR2 YNNKEL (reference sequence). Trimming cost V 5 bases and J 7 bases, with 8 bases left between them. The CDR3 runs to 11 residues. The CDR3, as DNA: TGTGCCAGCAGCGGGGGGCCTGGCTACACCTTC. Protein product: CASSGGPGYTF.

This clonotype turned up a few times. V is TRBV6-5 and J is TRBJ1-6; maybe TRBD1 (5 bases). Germline CDR1 reads MNHEY; CDR2 reads SVGAGI. The V end was cut by 0 bases, the J end by 6 bases, with 12 bases between. The CDR3 has 16 residues. This CDR3 is CASSYSNRGGNSPLHF. CDR3 DNA sequence: TGTGCCAGCAGTTACTCGAATCGCGGGGGTAATTCACCCCTCCACTTT.

J is TRBJ2-3 and V is TRBV7-2; D ambiguous. V lost 5 bases and J 2 bases, leaving 14 bases between the germline ends. Germline V gives CDR1 SGHTA, CDR2 FQGNSA. This CDR3 has 15 residues. For the CDR3, the DNA is TGTGCCAGCAGCCCCGACATCGGATTCACAGATACGCAGTATTTT. Its protein is CASSPDIGFTDTQYF.

The CDR3 sequence is CASSRGQDPSLGGYTF. DNA for the CDR3: TGTGCCAGCTCACGTGGACAGGACCCGAGTTTGGGGGGCTACACCTTC. V gene TRBV18 combines with J gene TRBJ1-2, with 7 bases aligning to TRBD1. Germline V gene data show CDR1 as KGHSH and CDR2 as LQKENI. The CDR3 covers 16 residues. V trimming: 4 bases; J trimming: 8 bases; junction bases outside the gene matches: 16.

The chain links TRBV11-2 to TRBJ2-5; D not resolved. The length of the CDR3 is 14 residues. CDR1 is SGHAT, CDR2 FQNNGV, per germline. The germline V and J ends were trimmed by 4 bases and 2 bases, with 11 bases remaining between them. This chain's CDR3 is CASSSGGKQETQYF. DNA of the CDR3: TGTGCCAGCAGCTCCGGTGGGAAACAAGAGACCCAGTACTTC.

This clonotype has a handful of counts. This chain joins TRBV6-5 and TRBJ2-7; perhaps TRBD1 as D (6 bases). The V end was cut by 0 bases, the J end by 3 bases, with 12 bases between. Germline V gene lookup returns CDR1 MNHEY and CDR2 SVGAGI. The CDR3 sequence is 15 residues long. The chain's CDR3 is CASSYSGQGNYEQYF. In nucleotides, the CDR3 is TGTGCCAGCAGTTACTCGGGGCAGGGGAACTACGAGCAGTACTTC.

This clonotype turned up a few times. The rearrangement joins TRBV19 to TRBJ1-2; D is perhaps TRBD1 (5 bases). This CDR3 is built from 18 residues. V lost 7 bases, J lost 6 bases, and 30 bases lay in between. The germline V gene has CDR1 LNHDA and CDR2 SQIVND (reference sequence). CDR3 in DNA: TGTGCCAGTACCCGGGGGATGCAGACATCCATCGGGCCTCATGGCTACACCTTC. Protein sequence: CASTRGMQTSIGPHGYTF.